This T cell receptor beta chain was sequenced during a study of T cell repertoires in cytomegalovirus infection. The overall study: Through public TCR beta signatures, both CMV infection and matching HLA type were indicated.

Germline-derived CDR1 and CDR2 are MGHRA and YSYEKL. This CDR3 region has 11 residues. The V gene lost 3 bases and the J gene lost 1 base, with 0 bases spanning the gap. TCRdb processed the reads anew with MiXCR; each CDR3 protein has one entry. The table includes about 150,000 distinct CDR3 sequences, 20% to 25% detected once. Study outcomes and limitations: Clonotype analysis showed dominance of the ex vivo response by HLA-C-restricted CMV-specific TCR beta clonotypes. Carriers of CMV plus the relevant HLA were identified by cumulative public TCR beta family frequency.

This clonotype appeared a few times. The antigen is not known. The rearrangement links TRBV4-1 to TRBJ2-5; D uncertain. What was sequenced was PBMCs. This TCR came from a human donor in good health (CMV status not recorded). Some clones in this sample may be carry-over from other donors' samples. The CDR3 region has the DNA TGCGCCAGCAGCCACCAAGAGACCCAGTACTTC. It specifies CASSHQETQYF.